The T cell receptor (beta chain) under discussion was sequenced for a study of PD-L1 blockade in urothelial cancer. The overall study: From 2014, patients received atezolizumab, given as 1,200 mg intravenously every 3 weeks. Median blood clonality was around 0.074, with tens of thousands of unique TCRs. Patients' prior chemotherapy regimens numbered 0 to 3.

The time point denotes: peripheral blood 6 weeks after treatment start. Locally advanced or metastatic urothelial carcinoma was present in patients. V was clipped by 1 base and J by 5 bases, with 6 bases between them. The CDR3 extends over 11 amino acids. Germline CDR1 DFQATT, CDR2 SNEGSKA (reference sequence). The table came from immunoSEQ multiplex PCR; TCRdb's copy has only in-frame clones and leaves some out. The sample has more than 95,000 clones, around 89% seen once. The chain uses TRBV20-1 and TRBJ2-7, with a tentative D call TRBD2 (6 bases). The TCR comes from a man in his sixties with urothelial cancer. Sample: PBMCs, taken around atezolizumab (anti-PD-L1) treatment. CDR3 sequence reads: CSARGTNEQYF. CDR3 coding DNA: TGCAGTGCTAGAGGGACTAACGAGCAGTACTTC.